This record looks at one T cell receptor (beta chain) sequence and its context. Its target is unknown. This specimen belongs to a study of shared clonotypes between healthy human individuals. Whole-study findings and limits: Clonotypes shared by all four sorted-subset donors had higher generation probabilities than non-shared clonotypes. Although depth was large, rarefaction showed that sequencing of the sorted subsets was incomplete.

The authors distributed each subset's genomic DNA evenly over several immunoSEQ plates. TCRdb keeps only in-frame clones here, not all; method: immunoSEQ multiplex PCR. The sample contains 2 million to 2.5 million clones, approximately 90% of which appear only once. The sample taken for sequencing was naive CD4+ T cells from PBMCs. Subset here: CD45RA+ positively selected. The clonotype originates from a young man in good health. Some clones in this sample may be carry-over from other donors' samples.

The CDR3 here is CASSLFRDYGYTF. The DNA of the CDR3 is TGTGCCAGCAGCTTATTTCGGGACTATGGCTACACCTTC. The V and J genes are TRBV7-2 and TRBJ1-2; D gene uncertain. The CDR3 totals 13 residues. Deletions cut 2 bases from V and 3 bases from J, with 7 bases between. Looked up from germline, CDR1 is SGHTA and CDR2 is FQGNSA.